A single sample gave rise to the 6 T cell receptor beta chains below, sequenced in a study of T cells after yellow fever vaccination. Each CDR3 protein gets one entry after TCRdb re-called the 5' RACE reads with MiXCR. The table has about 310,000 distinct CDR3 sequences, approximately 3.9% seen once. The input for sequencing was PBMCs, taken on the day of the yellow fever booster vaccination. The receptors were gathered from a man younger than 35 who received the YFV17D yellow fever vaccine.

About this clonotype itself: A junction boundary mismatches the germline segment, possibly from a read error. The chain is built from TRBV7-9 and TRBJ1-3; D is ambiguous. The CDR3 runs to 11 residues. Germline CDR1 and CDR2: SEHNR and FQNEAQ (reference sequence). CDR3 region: CACSPSRPIYF. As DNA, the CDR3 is TGTGCCTGCAGCCCGAGCCGGCCCATATATTTT.

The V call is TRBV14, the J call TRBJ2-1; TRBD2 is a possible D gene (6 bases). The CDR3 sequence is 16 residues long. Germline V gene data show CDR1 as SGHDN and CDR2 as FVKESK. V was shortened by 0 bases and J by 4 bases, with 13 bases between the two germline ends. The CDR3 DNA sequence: TGTGCCAGCAGCCAAGATGGGCGGGGAAGGTACAATGAGCAGTTCTTC. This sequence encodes CASSQDGRGRYNEQFF.

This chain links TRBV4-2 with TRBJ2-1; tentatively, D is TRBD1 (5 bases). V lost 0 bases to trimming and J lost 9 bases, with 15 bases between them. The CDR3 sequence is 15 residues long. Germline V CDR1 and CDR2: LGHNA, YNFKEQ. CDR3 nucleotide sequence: TGTGCCAGCAGCCAAGATCAGGGTAGGCTTCCTGAGCAGTTCTTC. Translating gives CASSQDQGRLPEQFF.

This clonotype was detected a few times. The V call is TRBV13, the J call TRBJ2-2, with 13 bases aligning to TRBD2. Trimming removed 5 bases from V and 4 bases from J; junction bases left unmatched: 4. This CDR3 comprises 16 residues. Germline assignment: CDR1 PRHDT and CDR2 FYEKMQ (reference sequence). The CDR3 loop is CASSVRLAGGTGELFF. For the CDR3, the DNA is TGTGCCAGCAGCGTACGACTAGCGGGGGGCACCGGGGAGCTGTTTTTT.

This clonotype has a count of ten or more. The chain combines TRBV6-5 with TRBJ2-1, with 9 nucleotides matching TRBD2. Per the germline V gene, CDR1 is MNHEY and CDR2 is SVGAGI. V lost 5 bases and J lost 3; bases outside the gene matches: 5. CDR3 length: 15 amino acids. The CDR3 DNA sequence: TGTGCCAGCAGTAGAAGCGGGGGGAACTACAATGAGCAGTTCTTC. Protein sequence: CASSRSGGNYNEQFF.

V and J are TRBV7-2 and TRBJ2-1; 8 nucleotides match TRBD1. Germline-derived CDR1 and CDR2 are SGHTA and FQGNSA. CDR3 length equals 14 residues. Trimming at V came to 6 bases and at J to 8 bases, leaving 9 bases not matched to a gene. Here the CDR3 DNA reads TGTGCCAGCAGGCAGCCAGGGGGCCACTATGAGCAGTTCTTC. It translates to CASRQPGGHYEQFF.